These 10 T cell receptor beta chains share one sample of origin, sequenced in a study of cytomegalovirus exposure and HLA in healthy donors. PCR used 60 Vbeta primers and 13 Jbeta primers. The protocol was immunoSEQ multiplex PCR, while the TCRdb copy is restricted to in-frame clones and leaves out a portion. The profile shows around 170,000 clones, over 75% of them singletons. The sequenced sample was PBMCs. These receptors all come from a man aged 35 to 55 in good health and CMV-seropositive.

The genes are TRBV9 and TRBJ2-7; 9 bases fit TRBD1. CDR1 and CDR2 (germline): SGDLS, YYNGEE. The trim removed 2 bases at V and 4 bases at J, leaving 7 bases unmatched. This CDR3 region has 15 residues. The CDR3: CASSVTDRGSYEQYF. CDR3 coding DNA: TGTGCCAGCAGCGTCACGGACAGGGGAAGTTACGAGCAGTACTTC.

The V gene is TRBV7-2, the J gene TRBJ1-1; D is perhaps TRBD1 (6 bases). The ends were cut back, 2 bases at V and 1 base at J, with 14 bases in the middle. The CDR3 length is 16 residues. CDR1 SGHTA and CDR2 FQGNSA come from the germline V gene. CDR3 amino acids: CASSLTGTTGNTEAFF. The CDR3 DNA sequence: TGTGCCAGCAGCTTAACGGGGACAACCGGGAACACTGAAGCTTTCTTT.

The V and J genes are TRBV21-1 and TRBJ1-6; the DNA was not used to check the table's D call, TRBD1. TRBV21-1 is a pseudogene. This CDR3 is built from 16 residues. Here the CDR3 reads CASRTQAGTYNSPLHF. The CDR3 bases are TGTGCCAGCCGAACGCAGGCAGGGACATATAATTCACCCCTCCACTTT.

The chain combines TRBV7-2 with TRBJ1-1, with 11 nucleotides matching TRBD1. V shed 5 bases and J 0 bases; nucleotides not matched to a gene: 2. This CDR3 has 15 amino acids. CDR1 is SGHTA and CDR2 is FQGNSA in the germline V gene. In DNA form, the CDR3 reads TGTGCCAGCAGCGGGGACAGGGGGATGAACACTGAAGCTTTCTTT. As protein: CASSGDRGMNTEAFF.

V is TRBV30 and J is TRBJ2-5; no reliable D call. The CDR3 has 13 residues. CDR1 is GTSNPN and CDR2 is SVGIG in the germline V gene (reference sequence). Trimming shortened V by 0 bases and J by 1 base, and 6 bases separated the two germline ends. CDR3 protein: CAWSVNSQETQYF. The DNA of the CDR3 is TGTGCCTGGAGTGTAAACAGCCAAGAGACCCAGTACTTC.

The chain recombines TRBV7-6 with TRBJ2-6; D perhaps matches TRBD1 (5 bases). V gave up 4 bases and J gave up 1 base, with 17 bases separating them. The germline V gene has CDR1 SGHVS and CDR2 FNYEAQ. This CDR3 region has 18 residues. The CDR3 coding sequence is TGTGCCAGCAGCTCTACGACAGTATTCTTATCTGGGGCCAACGTCCTGACTTTC. Its protein is CASSSTTVFLSGANVLTF.

The chain carries TRBV7-2 and TRBJ2-3; D call uncertain. There are 12 residues in the CDR3. The V end lost 2 bases, the J end lost 5 bases, and 5 bases lay between the germline ends. CDR1 and CDR2 from the germline V gene are SGHTA and FQGNSA. CDR3 region: CASSLFRDTQYF. The CDR3 DNA reads TGTGCCAGCAGCTTATTTAGAGATACGCAGTATTTT.

This clone appeared a few times. This chain links TRBV5-5 with TRBJ2-7, with 8 bases identical to TRBD2. Trimming at V came to 2 bases and at J to 2 bases, leaving 3 bases not matched to a gene. CDR1 SGHKS and CDR2 YYEKEE come from the germline V gene (reference sequence). The CDR3 spans 14 residues. The CDR3 bases are TGTGCCAGCAGCTTAACTAGCGGAACCTACGAGCAGTACTTC. This gives the protein CASSLTSGTYEQYF.

V gene TRBV6-6 combines with J gene TRBJ2-2, with D perhaps TRBD1 (5 bases). From germline, CDR1 is MNHNY and CDR2 SVGAGI (reference sequence). Between the trimmed V and J ends, which lost 8 bases and 1 base, there was a span of 11 bases. The CDR3 covers 14 residues. CDR3 coding DNA: TGTGCCAGCCGACGGCAGGGGAACACCGGGGAGCTGTTTTTT. It translates to CASRRQGNTGELFF.

This clone was seen only a few times. The chain uses TRBV11-3 and TRBJ2-7; 9 nucleotides agree with TRBD1. The V gene end was trimmed by 1 base and the J gene end by 2 bases; junction bases not matched to a gene: 0. The CDR3 sequence is 14 residues long. Germline CDR1 and CDR2: SGHNT and YENEEA. The CDR3 DNA reads as TGTGCCAGCAGCTTAGGACAGGGGGCCTACGAGCAGTACTTC. Translating gives CASSLGQGAYEQYF.